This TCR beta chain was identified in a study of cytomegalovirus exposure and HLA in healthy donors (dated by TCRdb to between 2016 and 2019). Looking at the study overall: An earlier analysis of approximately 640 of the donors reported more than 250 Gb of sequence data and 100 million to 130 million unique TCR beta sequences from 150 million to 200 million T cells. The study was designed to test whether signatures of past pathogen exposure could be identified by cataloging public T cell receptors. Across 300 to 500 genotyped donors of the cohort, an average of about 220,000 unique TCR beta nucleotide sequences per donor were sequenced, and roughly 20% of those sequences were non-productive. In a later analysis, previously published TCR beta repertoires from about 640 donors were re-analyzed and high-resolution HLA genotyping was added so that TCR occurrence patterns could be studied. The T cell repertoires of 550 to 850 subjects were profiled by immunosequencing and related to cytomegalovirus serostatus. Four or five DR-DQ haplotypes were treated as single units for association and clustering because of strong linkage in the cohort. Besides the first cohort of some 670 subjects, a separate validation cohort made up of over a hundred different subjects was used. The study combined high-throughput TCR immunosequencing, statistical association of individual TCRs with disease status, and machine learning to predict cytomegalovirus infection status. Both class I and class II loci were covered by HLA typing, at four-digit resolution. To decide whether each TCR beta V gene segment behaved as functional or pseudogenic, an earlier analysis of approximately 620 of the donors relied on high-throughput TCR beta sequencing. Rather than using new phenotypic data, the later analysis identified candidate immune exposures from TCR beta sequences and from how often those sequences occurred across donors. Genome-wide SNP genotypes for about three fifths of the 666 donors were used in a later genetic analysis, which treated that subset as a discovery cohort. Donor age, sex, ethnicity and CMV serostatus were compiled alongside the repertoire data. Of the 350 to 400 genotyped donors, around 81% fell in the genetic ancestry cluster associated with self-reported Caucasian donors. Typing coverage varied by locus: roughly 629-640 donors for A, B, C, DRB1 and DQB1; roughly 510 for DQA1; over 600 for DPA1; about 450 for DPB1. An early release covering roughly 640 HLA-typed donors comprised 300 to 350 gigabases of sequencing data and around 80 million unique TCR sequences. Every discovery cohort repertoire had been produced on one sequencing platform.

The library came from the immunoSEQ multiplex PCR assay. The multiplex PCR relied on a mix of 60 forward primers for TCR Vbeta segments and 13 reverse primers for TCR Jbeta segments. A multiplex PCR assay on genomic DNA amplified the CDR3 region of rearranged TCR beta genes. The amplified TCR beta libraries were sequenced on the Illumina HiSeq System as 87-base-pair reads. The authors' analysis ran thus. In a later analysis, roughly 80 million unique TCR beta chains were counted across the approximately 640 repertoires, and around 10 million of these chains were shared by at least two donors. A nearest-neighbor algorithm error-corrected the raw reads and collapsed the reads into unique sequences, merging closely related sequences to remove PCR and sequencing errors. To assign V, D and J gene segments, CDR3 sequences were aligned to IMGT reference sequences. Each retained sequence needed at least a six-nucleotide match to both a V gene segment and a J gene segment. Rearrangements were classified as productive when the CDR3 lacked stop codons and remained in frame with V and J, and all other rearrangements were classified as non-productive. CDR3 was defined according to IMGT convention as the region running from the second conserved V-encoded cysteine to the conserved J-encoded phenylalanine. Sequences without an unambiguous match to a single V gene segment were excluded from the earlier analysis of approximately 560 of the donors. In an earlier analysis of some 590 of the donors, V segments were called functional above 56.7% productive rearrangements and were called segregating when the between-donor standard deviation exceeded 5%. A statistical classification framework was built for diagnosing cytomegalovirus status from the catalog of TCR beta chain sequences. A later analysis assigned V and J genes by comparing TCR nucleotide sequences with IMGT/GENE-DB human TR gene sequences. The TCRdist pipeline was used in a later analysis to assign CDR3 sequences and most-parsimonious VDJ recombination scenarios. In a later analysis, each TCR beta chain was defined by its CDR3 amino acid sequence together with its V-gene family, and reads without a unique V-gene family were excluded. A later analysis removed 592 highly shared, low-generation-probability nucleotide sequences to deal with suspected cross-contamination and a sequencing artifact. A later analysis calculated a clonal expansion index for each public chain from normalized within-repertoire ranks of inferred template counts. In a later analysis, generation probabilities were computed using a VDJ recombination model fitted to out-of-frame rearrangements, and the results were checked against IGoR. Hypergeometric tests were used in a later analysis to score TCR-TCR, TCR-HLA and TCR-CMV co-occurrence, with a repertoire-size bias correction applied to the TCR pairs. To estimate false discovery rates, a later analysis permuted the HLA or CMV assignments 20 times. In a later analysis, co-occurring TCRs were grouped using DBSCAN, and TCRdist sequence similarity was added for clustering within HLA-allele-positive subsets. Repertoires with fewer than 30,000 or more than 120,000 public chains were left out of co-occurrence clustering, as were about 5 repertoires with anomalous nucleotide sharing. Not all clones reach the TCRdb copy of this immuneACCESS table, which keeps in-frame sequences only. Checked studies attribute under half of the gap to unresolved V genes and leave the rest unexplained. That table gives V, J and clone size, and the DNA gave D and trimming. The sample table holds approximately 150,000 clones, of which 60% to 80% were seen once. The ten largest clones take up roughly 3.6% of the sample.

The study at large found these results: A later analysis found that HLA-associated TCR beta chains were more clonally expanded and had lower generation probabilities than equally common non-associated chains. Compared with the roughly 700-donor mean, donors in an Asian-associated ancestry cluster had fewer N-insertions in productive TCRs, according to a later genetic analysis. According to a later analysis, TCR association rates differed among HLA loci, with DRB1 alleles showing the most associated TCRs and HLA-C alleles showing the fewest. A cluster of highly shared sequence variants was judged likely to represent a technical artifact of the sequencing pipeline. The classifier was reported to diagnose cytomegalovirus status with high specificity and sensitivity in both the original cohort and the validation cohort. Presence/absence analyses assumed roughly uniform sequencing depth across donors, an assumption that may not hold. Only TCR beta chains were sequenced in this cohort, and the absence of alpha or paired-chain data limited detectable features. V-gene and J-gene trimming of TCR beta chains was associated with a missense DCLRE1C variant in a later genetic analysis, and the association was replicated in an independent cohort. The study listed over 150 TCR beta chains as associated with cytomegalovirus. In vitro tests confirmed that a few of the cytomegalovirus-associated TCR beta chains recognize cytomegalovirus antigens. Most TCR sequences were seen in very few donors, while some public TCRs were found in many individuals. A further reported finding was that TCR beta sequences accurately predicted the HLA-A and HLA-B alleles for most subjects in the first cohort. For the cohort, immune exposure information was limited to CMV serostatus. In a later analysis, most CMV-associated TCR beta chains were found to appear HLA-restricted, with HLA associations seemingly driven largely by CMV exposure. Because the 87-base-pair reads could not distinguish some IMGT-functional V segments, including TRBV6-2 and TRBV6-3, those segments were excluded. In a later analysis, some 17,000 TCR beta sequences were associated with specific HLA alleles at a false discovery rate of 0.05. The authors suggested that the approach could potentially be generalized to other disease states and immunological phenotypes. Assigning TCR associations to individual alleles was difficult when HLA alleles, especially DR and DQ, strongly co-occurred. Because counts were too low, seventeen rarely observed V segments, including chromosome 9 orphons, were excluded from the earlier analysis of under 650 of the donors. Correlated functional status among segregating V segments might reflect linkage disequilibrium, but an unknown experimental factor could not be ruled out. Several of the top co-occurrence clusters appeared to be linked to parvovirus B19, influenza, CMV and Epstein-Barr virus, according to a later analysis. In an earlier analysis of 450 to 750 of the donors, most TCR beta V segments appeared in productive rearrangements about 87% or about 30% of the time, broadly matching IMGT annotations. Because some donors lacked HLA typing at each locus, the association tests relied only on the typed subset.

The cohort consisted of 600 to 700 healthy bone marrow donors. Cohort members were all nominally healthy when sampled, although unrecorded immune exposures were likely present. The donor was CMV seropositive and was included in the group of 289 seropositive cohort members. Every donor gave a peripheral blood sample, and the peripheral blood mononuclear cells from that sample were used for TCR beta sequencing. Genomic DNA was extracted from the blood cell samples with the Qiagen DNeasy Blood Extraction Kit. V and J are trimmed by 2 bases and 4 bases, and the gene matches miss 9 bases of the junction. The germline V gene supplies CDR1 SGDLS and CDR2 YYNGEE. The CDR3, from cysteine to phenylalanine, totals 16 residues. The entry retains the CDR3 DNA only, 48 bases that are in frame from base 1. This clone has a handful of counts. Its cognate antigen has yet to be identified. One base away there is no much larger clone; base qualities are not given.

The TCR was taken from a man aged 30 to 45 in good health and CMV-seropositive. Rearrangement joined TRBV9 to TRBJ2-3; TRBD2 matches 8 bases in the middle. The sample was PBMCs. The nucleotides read TGTGCCAGCAGCGTGAGAGCGGGGGAGTCGGCAGATACGCAGTATTTT. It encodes CASSVRAGESADTQYF. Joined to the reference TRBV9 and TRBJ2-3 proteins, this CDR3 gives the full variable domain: DSGVTQTPKHLITATGQRVTLRCSPRSGDLSVYWYQQSLDQGLQFLIQYYNGEERAKGNILERFSAQQFPDLHSELNLSSLELGDSALYFCASSVRAGESADTQYFGPGTRLTVL.